The table lists the clone carrying this TCR beta chain with many counts. The germline V gene encodes CDR1 SEHNR and CDR2 FQNEAQ (reference sequence). Unmatched junction bases numbered 9, after V lost 5 bases and J lost 5 bases. The CDR3 totals 15 residues. These data come from a study of regulatory T cells in long-lasting Graves disease. Combining iRepertoire HTBI primers with Arm-PCR of CDR3 regions, the authors built TCR beta libraries. TCRdb reanalysed the multiplex PCR reads using MiXCR and keeps one entry per CDR3 protein. The sample yields under 700,000 distinct CDR3 sequences, roughly 15% seen once. Time point specified: newly diagnosed GD, antithyroid drugs for less than 3 months. Following extraction of RNA from PBMCs, that RNA was used to make the TCR library. The same specimen was also included in a second study, on T cells in Graves' hyperthyroidism and ophthalmopathy.

The chain employs TRBV7-9 and TRBJ1-1, with TRBD1 matching 9 bases. The TCR comes from a woman aged 35-60 years with Graves disease. The sequencing here drew on peripheral blood mononuclear cells (PBMCs), taken at new diagnosis, from a patient treated with antithyroid drugs. The CDR3 loop is CASSPPGQGRTEAFF. The CDR3 nucleotides read TGTGCCAGCAGCCCCCCGGGACAGGGAAGGACTGAAGCTTTCTTT.